Below, 20 T cell receptor beta chains from the same sample are listed, as sequenced in a study of T cell repertoires in cytomegalovirus infection. MiXCR, run by TCRdb on the reads, gives a single entry per CDR3 protein. The data show some 920,000 distinct CDR3 sequences, roughly 30% seen once. For these TCRs, the target antigens are not known. Sequences were derived from cultured CD8+ T cells from PBMCs, sampled from culture after CMV antigen stimulation. The source is a human donor in good health (CMV status not recorded). Some clones in this sample may be carry-over from other donors' samples.

This clonotype has only a few counts. The chain couples TRBV27 to TRBJ1-2; TRBD1 is a possible D gene (6 bases). The CDR3 consists of 11 residues. Germline CDR1 reads MNHEY; CDR2 reads SMNVEV (reference sequence). With 7 bases removed from V and 6 bases from J, the gap between germline ends came to 9 bases. As DNA, the CDR3 is TGTGCCAGCAAACAGGGACATGGCTACACCTTC. Translated, it gives CASKQGHGYTF.

This clonotype was seen a few times. This chain joins TRBV7-9 and TRBJ1-1; D remains unclear. The V gene lost 1 base and the J gene lost 2 bases, with 14 bases spanning the gap. There are 16 residues in the CDR3. The germline CDR1 and CDR2 sequences are SEHNR and FQNEAQ (reference sequence). CDR3 residues: CASSLEWGFKNTEAFF. The CDR3 nucleotides read TGTGCCAGCAGCTTAGAGTGGGGTTTTAAAAACACTGAAGCTTTCTTT.

This clonotype was seen ten or more times. The genes are TRBV7-9 and TRBJ1-2; 9 bases agree with TRBD1. The V gene's germline CDR1 is SEHNR and CDR2 FQNEAQ (reference sequence). The CDR3 loop spans 15 amino acids. The ends lost 1 base at V and 7 bases at J; junction bases unmatched: 7. The CDR3 DNA is TGTGCCAGCAGCTTAGACAGTGACAGGGGGTCTGGCTACACCTTC. Its protein is CASSLDSDRGSGYTF.

The chain joins TRBV6-1 to TRBJ2-7; D is perhaps TRBD1 (6 bases). The CDR3 sequence is 13 residues long. Trimming took 7 bases from V and 6 from J, leaving 16 bases between them. Germline CDR1 MNHNS, CDR2 SASEGT. The CDR3, as DNA: TGTGCCAGCACCAACCTGGTAGGGGGCGAGCAGTACTTC. Its protein product is CASTNLVGGEQYF.

This clonotype was seen a handful of times. The chain is built from TRBV4-3 and TRBJ1-1, with D unclear. V was shortened by 0 bases and J by 5 bases, with 10 bases between the two germline ends. Germline loops: CDR1 LGHNA, CDR2 YSLEER. The CDR3 runs 14 residues. The CDR3 nucleotides are TGCGCCAGCAGCCAAGATCTGGCACAAACTGAAGCTTTCTTT. It encodes CASSQDLAQTEAFF.

V is TRBV24-1 and J is TRBJ1-2; weak D call: TRBD1 (5 bases). Between the trimmed V and J ends, which lost 7 bases and 8 bases, there was a span of 10 bases. The CDR3 loop spans 11 amino acids. Germline CDR1 is KGHDR and CDR2 is SFDVKD. CDR3 sequence: CATSGGDGYTF. CDR3 DNA sequence: TGTGCCACCAGCGGGGGGGACGGCTACACCTTC.

This clonotype was counted once. This chain joins TRBV14 and TRBJ1-1; possibly TRBD1 for D (6 bases). Trimming stripped 0 bases from V and 8 bases from J, with 16 bases between. The CDR3 is 15 residues long. Germline-derived CDR1 and CDR2 are SGHDN and FVKESK. In DNA form, the CDR3 reads TGTGCCAGCAGCCAAGATGCGGGGGCGCGGGAAGAAGCTTTCTTT. Its translation is CASSQDAGAREEAFF.

This clonotype has a count of ten or more. In DNA form, the CDR3 reads TGTGCCAGCAGCCCTCGTGTTGGGATCATGAACACTGAAGCTTTCTTT. Its translation: CASSPRVGIMNTEAFF. The V call is TRBV7-8, the J call TRBJ1-1; unclear D gene. Trimming shortened V by 5 bases and J by 0 bases, and 16 bases separated the two germline ends. The CDR3 is 16 residues long. Germline V gives CDR1 SGHVS, CDR2 FQNEAQ. The whole variable domain, filled in from reference TRBV7-8 and TRBJ1-1, reads GAGVSQSPRYKVAKRGQDVALRCDPISGHVSLFWYQQALGQGPEFLTYFQNEAQLDKSGLPSDRFFAERPEGSVSTLKIQRTQQEDSAVYLCASSPRVGIMNTEAFFGQGTRLTVV.

This chain uses TRBV27 with TRBJ2-2; D is possibly TRBD1 (8 bases). This CDR3 is built from 23 residues. The germline V and J ends were trimmed by 2 bases and 6 bases, with 37 bases remaining between them. Germline V gene lookup returns CDR1 MNHEY and CDR2 SMNVEV (reference sequence). The CDR3 bases are TGTGCCAGCAGTTTAGTAGGGGGACTACGCGAAGGAAAAGACAGGGGAGGGCCCGGGGAGCTGTTTTTT. It is translated as CASSLVGGLREGKDRGGPGELFF.

This clonotype has just a few counts. The J gene is TRBJ2-1, the V gene TRBV6-5, with TRBD1 matching over 8 bases. The germline CDR1 and CDR2 sequences are MNHEY and SVGAGI. J gave up 5 bases and V 0 bases, and 12 bases lay outside the gene matches. CDR3 length equals 18 residues. CDR3: CASSYSTLDRAGDNEQFF. CDR3 sequence (DNA): TGTGCCAGCAGTTACTCGACCTTGGACAGGGCCGGAGACAATGAGCAGTTCTTC.

The rearrangement uses TRBV6-1 and TRBJ2-3; D assignment may be TRBD1 or TRBD2 (5 bases each). This CDR3 region has 13 residues. V shed 6 bases and J shed 1 base, with 8 bases lying between them. The germline V gene encodes CDR1 MNHNS and CDR2 SASEGT. The CDR3 is CASRGTGTDTQYF. DNA for the CDR3: TGTGCCAGCAGGGGGACGGGCACAGATACGCAGTATTTT.

The V gene is TRBV6-5, the J gene TRBJ2-1; 7 bases align to TRBD1. Trimming took 0 bases from V and 4 from J; bases not matched to a gene: 6. CDR1 is MNHEY, CDR2 SVGAGI, per germline. The CDR3 sequence is 16 residues long. Written as DNA, the CDR3 is TGTGCCAGCAGTTACTCGCAGGGGGTAGGGTACAATGAGCAGTTCTTC. It translates to CASSYSQGVGYNEQFF.

This clonotype was seen a handful of times. The J gene is TRBJ1-5, the V gene TRBV6-1; D remains unclear. The V end lost 3 bases, the J end lost 4 bases, and 10 bases lay between the germline ends. CDR3 length: 14 residues. Germline V gene sequence: CDR1 MNHNS, CDR2 SASEGT. CDR3 region: CASSEWQPNQPQHF. CDR3 DNA sequence: TGTGCCAGCAGTGAGTGGCAGCCTAATCAGCCCCAGCATTTT.

This clonotype was seen just once. The V call is TRBV19, the J call TRBJ2-2; D is undetermined. Between the trimmed V and J ends, which lost 7 bases and 1 base, there was a span of 16 bases. Germline V gene sequence: CDR1 LNHDA, CDR2 SQIVND (reference sequence). The CDR3 consists of 16 residues. CDR3 amino acids: CASIPRSHLNTGELFF. In DNA form, the CDR3 reads TGTGCCAGTATTCCAAGGTCCCACCTGAACACCGGGGAGCTGTTTTTT. Full variable domain (missing parts from reference TRBV19 and TRBJ2-2): DGGITQSPKYLFRKEGQNVTLSCEQNLNHDAMYWYRQDPGQGLRLIYYSQIVNDFQKGDIAEGYSVSREKKESFPLTVTSAQKNPTAFYLCASIPRSHLNTGELFFGEGSRLTVL.

This clonotype was counted only a few times. This chain connects TRBV7-9 to TRBJ1-1; D might be TRBD1 (5 bases). The germline V and J ends were trimmed by 6 bases and 7 bases, with 12 bases remaining between them. Germline V gene sequence: CDR1 SEHNR, CDR2 FQNEAQ (reference sequence). There are 12 residues in the CDR3. In nucleotides, the CDR3 is TGTGCCAGCAGTCGGGACGGGAATGAAGCTTTCTTT. Encoded protein: CASSRDGNEAFF.

The V and J genes are TRBV29-1 and TRBJ1-2; 8 bases are shared with TRBD1. The germline V gene has CDR1 SQVTM and CDR2 ANQGSEA. V lost 3 bases and J lost 7; bases outside the gene matches: 10. CDR3 length equals 14 residues. DNA for the CDR3: TGCAGCGTTGATGTAGGTGGCAGGGGGCTTGGCTACACCTTC. Its translation: CSVDVGGRGLGYTF.

Note on this clonotype: An end of the junction does not agree with germline; a read error may underlie this. DNA of the CDR3: TGTGCCAACAGCCCGTGGGACAGAAATTCTGGAGGCTACACCTTC. Translating it yields CANSPWDRNSGGYTF. The gene calls are TRBV7-8 and TRBJ1-2; 7 nucleotides agree with TRBD1. The germline CDR1 and CDR2 sequences are SGHVS and FQNEAQ. The CDR3 consists of 15 residues.

This clonotype appeared a few times. This sequence joins TRBV19 and TRBJ1-1; unclear D gene. Per the germline V gene, CDR1 is LNHDA and CDR2 is SQIVND (reference sequence). The CDR3 runs to 15 residues. Trimming left V 3 bases short and J 0 bases short, with 11 bases between. In DNA form, the CDR3 reads TGTGCCAGTAGTATTGGTCAGTCCATGAACACTGAAGCTTTCTTT. It yields the protein CASSIGQSMNTEAFF. Full variable domain (rest looked up from reference TRBV19 and TRBJ1-1): DGGITQSPKYLFRKEGQNVTLSCEQNLNHDAMYWYRQDPGQGLRLIYYSQIVNDFQKGDIAEGYSVSREKKESFPLTVTSAQKNPTAFYLCASSIGQSMNTEAFFGQGTRLTVV.

The V call is TRBV6-6, the J call TRBJ2-1, with no clear D. The CDR3 is 12 amino acids. Germline CDR1 reads MNHNY; CDR2 reads SVGAGI (reference sequence). CDR3 region: CVIGVLYNEQFF. Written as DNA, the CDR3 is TGTGTGATTGGGGTCCTTTACAATGAGCAGTTCTTC.

The J gene is TRBJ1-5, the V gene TRBV11-3; unclear D gene. V lost 3 bases to trimming and J lost 6 bases, with 24 bases between them. Germline assignment: CDR1 SGHNT and CDR2 YENEEA. The CDR3 is made up of 18 amino acids. The CDR3 protein is CASSFGPPGSLAGQPQHF. The DNA of the CDR3 is TGTGCCAGCAGCTTCGGACCTCCGGGATCCCTGGCGGGTCAGCCCCAGCATTTT. The full variable domain, rest sourced from reference TRBV11-3 and TRBJ1-5, is EAGVVQSPRYKIIEKKQPVAFWCNPISGHNTLYWYLQNLGQGPELLIRYENEEAVDDSQLPKDRFSAERLKGVDSTLKIQPAELGDSAVYLCASSFGPPGSLAGQPQHFGDGTRLSIL.